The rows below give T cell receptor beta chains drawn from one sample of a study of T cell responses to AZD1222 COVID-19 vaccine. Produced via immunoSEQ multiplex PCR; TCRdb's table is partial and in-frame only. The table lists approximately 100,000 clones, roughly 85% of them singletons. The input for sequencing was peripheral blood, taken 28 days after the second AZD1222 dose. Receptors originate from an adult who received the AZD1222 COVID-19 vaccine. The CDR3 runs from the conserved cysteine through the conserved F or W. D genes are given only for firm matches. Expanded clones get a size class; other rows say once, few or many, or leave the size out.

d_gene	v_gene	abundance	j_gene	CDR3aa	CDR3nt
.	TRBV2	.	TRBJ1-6	CASSDPSPLHF	TGTGCCAGCAGTGATCCGTCGCCCCTCCACTTT
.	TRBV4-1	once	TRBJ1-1	CASSQTGQNTEAFF	TGCGCCAGCAGCCAAACAGGTCAGAACACTGAAGCTTTCTTT
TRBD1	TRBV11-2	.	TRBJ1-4	CASSLGRGRSGSEKLFF	TGTGCCAGCAGCTTAGGCAGGGGGCGAAGCGGCAGTGAAAAACTGTTTTTT
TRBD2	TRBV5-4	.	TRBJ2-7	CASSSISGIGYEQYF	TGTGCCAGCAGCTCAATTAGCGGGATTGGTTACGAGCAGTACTTC
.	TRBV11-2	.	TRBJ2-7	CASSSDGYEQYF	TGTGCCAGCAGCTCCGATGGCTACGAGCAGTACTTC
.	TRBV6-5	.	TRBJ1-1	CASSLSGGRAFF	TGTGCCAGCAGCCTCTCGGGGGGGCGAGCTTTCTTT
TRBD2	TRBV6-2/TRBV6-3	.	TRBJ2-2	CASSYSDRGGLAGETGELFF	TGTGCCAGCAGTTACTCTGACAGGGGGGGACTAGCGGGAGAGACCGGGGAGCTGTTTTTT
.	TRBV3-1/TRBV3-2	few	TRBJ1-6	CASSQDWNSPLHF	TGTGCCAGCAGCCAAGATTGGAATTCACCCCTCCACTTT
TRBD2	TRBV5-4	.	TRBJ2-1	CASSLGTSGIVEQFF	TGTGCCAGCAGCTTGGGGACTAGCGGGATAGTGGAGCAGTTCTTC
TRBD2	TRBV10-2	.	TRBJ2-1	CASSDELAGGGNEQFF	TGCGCCAGCAGTGACGAACTAGCGGGAGGAGGCAATGAGCAGTTCTTC
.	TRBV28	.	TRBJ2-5	CASSLNRGGETQYF	TGTGCCAGCAGTCTAAACAGGGGAGGCGAGACCCAGTACTTC
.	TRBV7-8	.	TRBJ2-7	CASSLVRTKPYEQYF	TGTGCCAGCAGCTTAGTTCGGACCAAACCCTACGAGCAGTACTTC
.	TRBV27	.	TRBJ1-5	CASSLTGSNQPQHF	TGTGCCAGCAGTTTAACGGGAAGCAATCAGCCCCAGCATTTT
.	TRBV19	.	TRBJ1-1	CASSISVRTEAFF	TGTGCCAGTAGTATCAGCGTGCGCACTGAAGCTTTCTTT
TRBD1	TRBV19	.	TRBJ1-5	CASSTTGGGQPQHF	TGTGCCAGTAGTACGACAGGGGGCGGTCAGCCCCAGCATTTT
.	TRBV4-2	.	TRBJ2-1	CASSQGYGERGEQFF	TGTGCCAGCAGCCAAGGTTACGGTGAAAGAGGTGAGCAGTTCTTC
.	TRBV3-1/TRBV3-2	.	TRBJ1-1	CASSTGFSTEAFF	TGTGCCAGCAGTACAGGGTTTAGCACTGAAGCTTTCTTT
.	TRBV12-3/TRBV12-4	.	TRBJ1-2	CASSLGAHYGYTF	TGTGCCAGCAGTTTAGGCGCTCACTATGGCTACACCTTC
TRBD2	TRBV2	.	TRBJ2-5	CASSSLAGGTETQYF	TGTGCCAGCAGTTCTTTAGCGGGAGGGACAGAGACCCAGTACTTC
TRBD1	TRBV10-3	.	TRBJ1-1	CAISEASGGAGTEAFF	TGTGCCATCAGTGAGGCGTCAGGGGGCGCCGGCACTGAAGCTTTCTTT
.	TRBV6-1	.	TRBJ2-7	CASSELGSLIYEQYF	TGTGCCAGCAGTGAATTAGGTTCCCTAATCTACGAGCAGTACTTC
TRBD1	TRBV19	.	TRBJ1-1	CASSTVGQGVRDTEAFF	TGTGCCAGTAGTACCGTTGGACAGGGGGTAAGAGACACTGAAGCTTTCTTT
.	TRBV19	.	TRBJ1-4	CASIDRLNEKLFF	TGTGCCAGTATAGACAGACTTAATGAAAAACTGTTTTTT
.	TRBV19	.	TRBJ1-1	CASSTLTENTEAFF	TGTGCCAGTAGTACTTTGACCGAGAACACTGAAGCTTTCTTT
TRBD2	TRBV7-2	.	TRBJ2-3	CASSLLPGGSTDTQYF	TGTGCCAGCAGCTTACTACCGGGAGGGAGCACAGATACGCAGTATTTT
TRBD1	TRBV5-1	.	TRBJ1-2	CASSEGQGYGYTF	TGCGCCAGCAGCGAGGGACAGGGTTATGGCTACACCTTC
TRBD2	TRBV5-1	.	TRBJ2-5	CASSLVGRASETQYF	TGCGCCAGCAGCTTGGTTGGGAGGGCCTCAGAGACCCAGTACTTC
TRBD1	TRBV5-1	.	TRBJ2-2	CASSPGQGALGELFF	TGCGCCAGCAGCCCCGGACAGGGGGCTTTGGGGGAGCTGTTTTTT
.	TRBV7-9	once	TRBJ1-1	CASSLGLVNTEAFF	TGTGCCAGCAGCTTAGGGTTGGTGAACACTGAAGCTTTCTTT
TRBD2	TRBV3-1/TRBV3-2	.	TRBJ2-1	CASSQTSGRHPRDNEQFF	TGTGCCAGCAGCCAGACTAGCGGGAGGCACCCCAGGGACAATGAGCAGTTCTTC
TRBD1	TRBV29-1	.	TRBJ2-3	CSVDWQGASDTQYF	TGCAGCGTTGACTGGCAGGGGGCGTCAGATACGCAGTATTTT
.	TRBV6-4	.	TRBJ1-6	CASSDSAEGSPLHF	TGTGCCAGCAGTGACTCCGCAGAGGGTTCACCCCTCCACTTT
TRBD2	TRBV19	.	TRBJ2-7	CASSILLAGIYEQYF	TGTGCCAGTAGTATCTTACTAGCGGGTATCTACGAGCAGTACTTC
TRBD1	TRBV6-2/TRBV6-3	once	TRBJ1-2	CASSPGQGVFNGYTF	TGTGCCAGCAGCCCTGGACAGGGGGTTTTTAATGGCTACACCTTC
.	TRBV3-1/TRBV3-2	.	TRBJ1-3	CASSQPKGNTIYF	TGTGCCAGCAGCCAACCCAAAGGAAACACCATATATTTT
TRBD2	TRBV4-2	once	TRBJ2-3	CASTASSSLLAGVTDTQYF	TGTGCCAGCACCGCAAGTAGCTCCCTCCTAGCGGGAGTTACAGATACGCAGTATTTT
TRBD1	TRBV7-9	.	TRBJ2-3	CASTLALGTGSDTQYF	TGTGCCAGCACCTTAGCCCTAGGGACAGGGTCAGATACGCAGTATTTT
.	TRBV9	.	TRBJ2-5	CASSALGLLDNQETQYF	TGTGCCAGCAGCGCTCTGGGACTTTTGGACAACCAAGAGACCCAGTACTTC
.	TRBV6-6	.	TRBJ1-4	CASSPEDRGASNEKLFF	TGTGCCAGCAGTCCAGAGGATAGGGGGGCGAGTAATGAAAAACTGTTTTTT
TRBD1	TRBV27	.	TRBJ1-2	CASRSGTGLYGYTF	TGTGCCAGCAGGTCCGGGACAGGCCTCTATGGCTACACCTTC
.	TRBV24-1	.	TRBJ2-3	CATSDLRPTDTQYF	TGTGCCACCAGTGATTTGCGGCCCACAGATACGCAGTATTTT
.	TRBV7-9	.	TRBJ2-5	CASGETQYF	TGTGCCAGCGGGGAGACCCAGTACTTC
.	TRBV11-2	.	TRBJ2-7	CASRTGHKIYEQYF	TGTGCCAGCAGAACCGGACACAAAATCTACGAGCAGTACTTC